This TCR beta chain was profiled in a study of CD8+CD57+ T cells in acquired aplastic anemia (dated 2018 in TCRdb). For context, the study as a whole: On average, sorted CD4+ and CD8+ cells yielded about 3 ug of extracted DNA, with a range of about 0.17 to 27.4 ug. CD8+CD57+ expansion was defined as a frequency above the mean frequency observed in healthy subjects.

Genomic DNA served as template for TCR beta VDJ combination and CDR3 sequence profiling. TCR repertoire sequencing was run on an Illumina HiSeq 2000. Regarding the original processing steps: Repertoires were assessed using TRBV/TRBJ rearrangement plots, CDR3 size and DJ length profiles, and Simpson's diversity index. The most abundant DNA sequence in the deep sequencing data was defined as the immunodominant clone. CDR3 amino acid sequences were checked for sharing between subjects and were compared against published repertoires and the VDJdb database. The public reads were quality trimmed at Q25 with fastp and then assembled into clones with MiXCR by TCRdb, keeping productive beta chains. When rows share a CDR3 protein, they turn into one entry using the most common DNA and genes. The authors' filters were not applied to this entry. Within this sample are 200,000 to 250,000 distinct CDR3 sequences, with roughly 50% of them counted one time only. The top ten constitute 20% of the sample.

This clonotype has ten or more counts. The clone's antigen remains unknown. No qualities accompany the bases; no much larger clone lies one base away. The CDR3 sequence holds 13 residues, the cysteine and phenylalanine included. Solely the CDR3 DNA is kept, with 39 bases framed from the first base. The V end loses 0 bases and the J end loses 2 bases, and a stretch of 5 bases separates them. CDR1 and CDR2 are drawn from the germline V gene: SGHNT, YENEEA. The patients picked for sequencing were ones in whom flow cytometry had shown an expansion of CD8+CD57+ cells. All patients had severe acquired aplastic anemia diagnosed by International Study of Aplastic Anemia and Agranulocytosis and Camitta criteria. No therapy had been received by the patients at the time of blood sampling. The study deep-sequenced TCR repertoires of sorted CD4+ and CD8+ blood T cells from severe aplastic anemia patients and healthy subjects. In the USA, patient enrollment took place under clinicaltrials.gov protocols 00001620, 01623167, 00001397, 00071045, 00081523 and 00961064. Ficoll-Paque density gradient centrifugation was used to isolate peripheral blood mononuclear cells. Before DNA was extracted, CD4+ and CD8+ T cells were sorted using either FACS or magnetic beads.

Study-wide conclusions, independent of this receptor: CD8+ Simpson's diversity did not differ significantly between patients and healthy controls (P=0.060). Roughly 29 CD8+ CDR3 sequences were shared between patients and controls but appeared highly expressed in patients and within their immunodominant clones.

Recombination connected TRBV11-3 to TRBJ2-7; the D gene cannot be resolved reliably. Sequencing input: sorted CD4+, CD8+, or CD8+CD57+ T cells (not recorded which) from PBMCs. This clonotype originated in a human donor with aplastic anemia. For the CDR3, the sequence is CASSLDRTYEQYF. The bases are TGTGCCAGCAGCTTAGATAGGACCTACGAGCAGTACTTC.